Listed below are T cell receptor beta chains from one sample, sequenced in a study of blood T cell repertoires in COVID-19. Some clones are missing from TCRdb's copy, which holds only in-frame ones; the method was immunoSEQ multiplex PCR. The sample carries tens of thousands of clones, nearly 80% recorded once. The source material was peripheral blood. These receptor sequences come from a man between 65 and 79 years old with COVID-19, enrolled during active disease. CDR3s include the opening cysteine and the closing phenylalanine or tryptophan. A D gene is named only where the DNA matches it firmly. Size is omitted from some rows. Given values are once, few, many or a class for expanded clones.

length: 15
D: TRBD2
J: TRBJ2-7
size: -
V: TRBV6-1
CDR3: CASSDIAGGPYEQYF
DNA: TGTGCCAGCAGTGACATAGCGGGGGGACCCTACGAGCAGTACTTC

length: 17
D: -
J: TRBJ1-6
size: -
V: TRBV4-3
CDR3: CASSQDSGQGLNSPLHF
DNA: TGCGCCAGCAGCCAAGATTCAGGGCAGGGCCTCAATTCACCCCTCCACTTT

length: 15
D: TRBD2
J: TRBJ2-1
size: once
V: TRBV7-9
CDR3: CASSSLGTIPHLQFF
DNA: TGTGCCAGCAGCTCACTTGGGACTATCCCACATCTCCAGTTCTTC

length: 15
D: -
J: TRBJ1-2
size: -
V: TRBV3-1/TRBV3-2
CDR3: CASSQGAGRAYGYTF
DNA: TGTGCCAGCAGCCAAGGGGCAGGGAGGGCCTATGGCTACACCTTC

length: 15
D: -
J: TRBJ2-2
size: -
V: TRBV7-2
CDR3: CASSTDSANTGELFF
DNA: TGTGCCAGCAGCACGGACAGCGCGAACACCGGGGAGCTGTTTTTT

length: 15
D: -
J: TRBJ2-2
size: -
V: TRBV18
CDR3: CASSPQAANTGELFF
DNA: TGTGCCAGCTCACCTCAGGCCGCGAACACCGGGGAGCTGTTTTTT

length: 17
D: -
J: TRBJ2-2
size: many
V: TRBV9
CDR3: CASSSSRQASNTGELFF
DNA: TGTGCCAGCAGCTCAAGTCGACAGGCTTCGAACACCGGGGAGCTGTTTTTT

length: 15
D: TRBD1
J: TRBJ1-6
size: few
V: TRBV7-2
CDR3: CASSLTGTGGSPLHF
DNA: TGTGCCAGCAGCCTAACCGGGACAGGTGGTTCACCCCTCCACTTT

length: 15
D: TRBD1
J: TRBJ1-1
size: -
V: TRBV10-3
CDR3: CATRQGLSPNTEAFF
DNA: TGTGCCACGAGACAGGGGCTTTCCCCGAACACTGAAGCTTTCTTT

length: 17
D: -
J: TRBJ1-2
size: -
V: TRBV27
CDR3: CASSRTMPANPNYGYTF
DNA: TGTGCCAGCAGTCGTACGATGCCAGCGAACCCAAACTATGGCTACACCTTC

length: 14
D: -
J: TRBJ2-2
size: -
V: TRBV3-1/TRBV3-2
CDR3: CASSQTQGTGELFF
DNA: TGTGCCAGCAGCCAGACACAGGGTACCGGGGAGCTGTTTTTT

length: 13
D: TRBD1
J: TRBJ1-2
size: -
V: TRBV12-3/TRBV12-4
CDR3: CASSGDRREGYTF
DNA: TGTGCCAGCAGTGGGGACAGGAGGGAGGGCTACACCTTC

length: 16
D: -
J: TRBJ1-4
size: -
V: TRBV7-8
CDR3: CASSALTGTRNEKLFF
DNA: TGTGCCAGCAGCGCCCTAACCGGGACACGAAATGAAAAACTGTTTTTT

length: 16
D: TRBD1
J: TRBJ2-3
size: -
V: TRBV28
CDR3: CASSTTGTGGRDTQYF
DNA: TGTGCCAGCAGTACCACCGGGACAGGGGGCAGAGATACGCAGTATTTT

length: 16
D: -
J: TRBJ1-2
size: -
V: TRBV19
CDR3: CASSIAGEIGNYGYTF
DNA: TGTGCCAGTAGTATAGCAGGGGAAATCGGAAACTATGGCTACACCTTC

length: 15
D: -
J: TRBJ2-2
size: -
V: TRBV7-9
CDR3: CASSSRDSLAGELFF
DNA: TGTGCCAGCAGCTCCCGGGACTCTCTAGCCGGGGAGCTGTTTTTT

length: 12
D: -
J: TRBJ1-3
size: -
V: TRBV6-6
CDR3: CASGGGGNTIYF
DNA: TGTGCCAGCGGGGGAGGTGGAAACACCATATATTTT

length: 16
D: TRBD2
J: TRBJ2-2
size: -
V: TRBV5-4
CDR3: CASSLTSGSGVGELFF
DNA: TGTGCCAGCAGCCTTACTAGCGGGAGTGGGGTCGGGGAGCTGTTTTTT

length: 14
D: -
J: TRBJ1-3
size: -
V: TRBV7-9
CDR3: CASSPTGGVNTIYF
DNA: TGTGCCAGCAGCCCCACGGGGGGCGTAAACACCATATATTTT

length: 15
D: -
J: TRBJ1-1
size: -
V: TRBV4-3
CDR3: CASSPRQGMNTEAFF
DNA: TGCGCCAGCAGCCCCCGCCAGGGAATGAACACTGAAGCTTTCTTT

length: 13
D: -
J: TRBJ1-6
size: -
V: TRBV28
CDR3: CASTQGNNSPLHF
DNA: TGTGCCAGCACCCAGGGAAATAATTCACCCCTCCACTTT

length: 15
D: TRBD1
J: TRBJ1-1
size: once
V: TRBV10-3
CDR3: CAIRQTGGMNTEAFF
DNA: TGTGCCATCAGACAGACAGGGGGCATGAACACTGAAGCTTTCTTT

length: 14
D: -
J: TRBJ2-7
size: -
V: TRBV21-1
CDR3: CASSRRQGGYEQYF
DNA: TGTGCCAGCAGCAGAAGACAGGGAGGCTACGAGCAGTACTTC

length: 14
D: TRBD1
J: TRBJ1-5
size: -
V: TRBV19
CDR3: CASSGTGVGQPQHF
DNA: TGTGCCAGTAGTGGGACAGGGGTTGGGCAGCCCCAGCATTTT

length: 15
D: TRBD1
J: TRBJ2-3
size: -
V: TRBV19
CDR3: CASRRQGGFTDTQYF
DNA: TGTGCCAGTAGGAGACAGGGGGGCTTCACAGATACGCAGTATTTT

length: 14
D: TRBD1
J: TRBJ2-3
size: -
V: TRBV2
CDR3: CATRTGTSTDTQYF
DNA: TGTGCCACTAGGACAGGGACTAGCACAGATACGCAGTATTTT

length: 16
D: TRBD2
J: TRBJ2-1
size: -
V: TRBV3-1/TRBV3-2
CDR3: CASSYPGLAGGNEQFF
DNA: TGTGCCAGCAGCTACCCGGGACTAGCGGGGGGAAATGAGCAGTTCTTC

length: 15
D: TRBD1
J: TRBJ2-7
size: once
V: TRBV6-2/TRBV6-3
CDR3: CASSHGTGLYYEQYF
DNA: TGTGCCAGCAGCCACGGGACAGGTCTGTACTACGAGCAGTACTTC

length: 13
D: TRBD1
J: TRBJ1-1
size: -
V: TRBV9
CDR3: CASSQTGKGSAFF
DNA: TGTGCCAGCAGCCAGACAGGGAAGGGCTCAGCTTTCTTT

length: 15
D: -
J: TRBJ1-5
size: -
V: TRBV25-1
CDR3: CASSDTREGAGPQHF
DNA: TGTGCCAGCAGTGATACGAGAGAGGGCGCGGGACCCCAGCATTTT

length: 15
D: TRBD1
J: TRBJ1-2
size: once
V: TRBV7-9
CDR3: CASSLAQGDSAGYTF
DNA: TGTGCCAGCAGCTTAGCGCAGGGGGATTCGGCTGGCTACACCTTC

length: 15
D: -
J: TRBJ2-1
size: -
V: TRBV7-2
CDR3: CASSLGSGLYNEQFF
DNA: TGTGCCAGCAGCTTAGGCAGTGGCCTTTACAATGAGCAGTTCTTC

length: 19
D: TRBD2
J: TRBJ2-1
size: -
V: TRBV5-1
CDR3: CASSPLHTTSGGSYNEQFF
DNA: TGCGCCAGCAGCCCCCTTCACACGACTAGCGGGGGCTCCTACAATGAGCAGTTCTTC

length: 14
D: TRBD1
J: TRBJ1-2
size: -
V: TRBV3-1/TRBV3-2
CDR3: CASSLKGAGKGYTF
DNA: TGTGCCAGCAGCCTAAAGGGGGCTGGTAAGGGCTACACCTTC

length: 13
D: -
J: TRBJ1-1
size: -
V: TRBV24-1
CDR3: CATSDWGVMEAFF
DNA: TGTGCCACCAGTGATTGGGGGGTTATGGAAGCTTTCTTT

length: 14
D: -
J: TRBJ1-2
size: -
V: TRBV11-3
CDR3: CASSLNGMVYGYTF
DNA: TGTGCCAGCAGCTTAAACGGGATGGTCTATGGCTACACCTTC

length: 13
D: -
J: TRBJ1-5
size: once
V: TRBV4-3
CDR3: CASSQEPSGPQHF
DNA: TGCGCCAGCAGCCAAGAACCTAGCGGGCCCCAGCATTTT

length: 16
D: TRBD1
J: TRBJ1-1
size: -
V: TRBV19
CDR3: CASSIGQGSVNTEAFF
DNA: TGTGCCAGTAGTATAGGACAGGGGTCGGTGAACACTGAAGCTTTCTTT

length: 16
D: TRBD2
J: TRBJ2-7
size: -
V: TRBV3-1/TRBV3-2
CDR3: CASSPGLAGAKYEQYF
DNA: TGTGCCAGCAGCCCGGGACTAGCGGGAGCAAAGTACGAGCAGTACTTC

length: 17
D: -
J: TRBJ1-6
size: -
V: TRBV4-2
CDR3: CASSQTHSGVLNSPLHF
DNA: TGTGCCAGCAGCCAGACCCATTCAGGGGTTCTTAATTCACCCCTCCACTTT

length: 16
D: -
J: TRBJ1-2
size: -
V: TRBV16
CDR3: CASSPTVVGGTYGYTF
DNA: TGTGCCAGCAGCCCCACGGTAGTTGGGGGGACCTATGGCTACACCTTC

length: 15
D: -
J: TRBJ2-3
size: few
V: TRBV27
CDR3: CASSITQPTEDTQYF
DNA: TGTGCCAGCAGTATAACCCAACCGACAGAGGATACGCAGTATTTT

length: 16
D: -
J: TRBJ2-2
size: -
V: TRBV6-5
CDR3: CASSYSTGAGYGELFF
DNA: TGTGCCAGCAGTTACTCGACTGGGGCGGGATACGGGGAGCTGTTTTTT

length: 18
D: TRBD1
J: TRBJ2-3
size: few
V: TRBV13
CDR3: CASSLGLAAAGGVYTQYF
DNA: TGTGCCAGCAGCTTAGGCCTTGCGGCAGCAGGGGGCGTGTATACGCAGTATTTT

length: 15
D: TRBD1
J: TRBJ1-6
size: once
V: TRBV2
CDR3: CASSDRTGSASPLHF
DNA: TGTGCCAGCAGTGACCGGACAGGGTCGGCTTCACCCCTCCACTTT

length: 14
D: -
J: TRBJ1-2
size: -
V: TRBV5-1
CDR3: CASSLFPGDEGYTF
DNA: TGCGCCAGCAGCTTGTTCCCAGGGGATGAGGGCTACACCTTC

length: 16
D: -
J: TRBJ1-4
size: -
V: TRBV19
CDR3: CASSPNTGIVNEKLFF
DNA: TGTGCCAGTAGTCCAAACACAGGGATAGTAAATGAAAAACTGTTTTTT

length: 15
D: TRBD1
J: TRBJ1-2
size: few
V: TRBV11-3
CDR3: CASSPGQGANYGYTF
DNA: TGTGCCAGCAGCCCGGGACAGGGGGCTAACTATGGCTACACCTTC

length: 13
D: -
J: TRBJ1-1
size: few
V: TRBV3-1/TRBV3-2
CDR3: CASSQGRNTEAFF
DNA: TGTGCCAGCAGCCAAGGGAGGAACACTGAAGCTTTCTTT

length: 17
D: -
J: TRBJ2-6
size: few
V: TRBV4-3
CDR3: CASSQVAEVSGANVLTF
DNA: TGCGCCAGCAGCCAAGTGGCGGAGGTCTCTGGGGCCAACGTCCTGACTTTC

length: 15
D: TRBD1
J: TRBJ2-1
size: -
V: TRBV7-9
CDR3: CASSLSGQAYNEQFF
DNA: TGTGCCAGCAGCTTGTCCGGACAGGCCTACAATGAGCAGTTCTTC

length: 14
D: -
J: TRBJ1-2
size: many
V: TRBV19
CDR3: CASSIQGVLSAVTF
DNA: TGTGCCAGTAGTATACAAGGGGTTCTCTCCGCGGTCACCTTC